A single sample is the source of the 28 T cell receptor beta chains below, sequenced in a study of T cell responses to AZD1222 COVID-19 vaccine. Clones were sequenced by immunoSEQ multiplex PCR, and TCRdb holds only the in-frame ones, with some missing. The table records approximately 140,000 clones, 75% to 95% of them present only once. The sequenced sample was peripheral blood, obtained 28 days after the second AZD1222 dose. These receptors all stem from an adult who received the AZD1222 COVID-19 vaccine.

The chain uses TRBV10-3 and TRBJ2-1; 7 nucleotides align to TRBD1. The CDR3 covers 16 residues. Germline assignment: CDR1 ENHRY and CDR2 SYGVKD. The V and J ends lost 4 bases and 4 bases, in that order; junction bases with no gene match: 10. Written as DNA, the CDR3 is TGTGCCATCAGTGTGAGTATCGGACAGGAATACAATGAGCAGTTCTTC. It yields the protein CAISVSIGQEYNEQFF.

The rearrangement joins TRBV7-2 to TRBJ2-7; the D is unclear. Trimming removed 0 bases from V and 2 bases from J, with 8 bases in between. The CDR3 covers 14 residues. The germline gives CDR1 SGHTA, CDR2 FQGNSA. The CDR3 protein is CASSLAMATYEQYF. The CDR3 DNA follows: TGTGCCAGCAGCTTAGCTATGGCTACCTACGAGCAGTACTTC.

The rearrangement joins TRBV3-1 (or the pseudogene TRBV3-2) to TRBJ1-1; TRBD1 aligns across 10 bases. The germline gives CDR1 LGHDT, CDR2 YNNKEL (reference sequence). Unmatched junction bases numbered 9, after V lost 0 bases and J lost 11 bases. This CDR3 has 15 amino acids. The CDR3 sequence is CASSQDHATGGEAFF. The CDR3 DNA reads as TGTGCCAGCAGCCAAGATCATGCGACAGGGGGCGAGGCTTTCTTT.

CDR3 DNA sequence: TGTGCCAGCAGTGTCTTAGGGACTAGCGGGAGCCTTGAGCAGTTCTTC. Its translation: CASSVLGTSGSLEQFF. This chain links TRBV6-1 with TRBJ2-1, with 14 bases identical to TRBD2. The CDR3 loop spans 16 amino acids. J was trimmed by 9 bases and V by 4 bases; bases with no gene match: 8. Germline values: CDR1 MNHNS, CDR2 SASEGT.

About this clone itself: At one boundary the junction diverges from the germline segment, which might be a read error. The CDR3 loop reads CASSLVPTGYERYF. The CDR3 DNA follows: TGTGCCAGCAGCTTAGTACCGACAGGCTACGAGCGGTACTTC. This chain uses TRBV11-2 with TRBJ2-7; D may be TRBD1 (6 bases). Germline V gene sequence: CDR1 SGHAT, CDR2 FQNNGV. The CDR3 length is 14 residues.

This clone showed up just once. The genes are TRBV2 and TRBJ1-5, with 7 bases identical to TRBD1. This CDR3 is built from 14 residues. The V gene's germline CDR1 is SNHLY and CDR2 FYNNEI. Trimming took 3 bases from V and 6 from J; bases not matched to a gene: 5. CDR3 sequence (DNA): TGTGCCAGCAGTGAGCGACAGGGAGGTCAGCCCCAGCATTTT. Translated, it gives CASSERQGGQPQHF.

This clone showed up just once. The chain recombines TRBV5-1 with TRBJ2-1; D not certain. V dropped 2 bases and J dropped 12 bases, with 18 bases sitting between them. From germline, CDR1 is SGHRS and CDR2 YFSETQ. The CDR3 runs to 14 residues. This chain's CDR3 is CASSLPTSRRGQFF. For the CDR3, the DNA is TGCGCCAGCAGCTTACCTACCTCACGGCGAGGGCAGTTCTTC.

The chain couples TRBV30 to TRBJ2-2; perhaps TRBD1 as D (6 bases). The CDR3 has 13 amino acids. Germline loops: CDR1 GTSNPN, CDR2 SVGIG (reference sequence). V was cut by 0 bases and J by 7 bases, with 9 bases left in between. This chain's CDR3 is CAWSVQGGGELFF. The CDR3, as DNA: TGTGCCTGGAGTGTACAGGGTGGCGGGGAGCTGTTTTTT.

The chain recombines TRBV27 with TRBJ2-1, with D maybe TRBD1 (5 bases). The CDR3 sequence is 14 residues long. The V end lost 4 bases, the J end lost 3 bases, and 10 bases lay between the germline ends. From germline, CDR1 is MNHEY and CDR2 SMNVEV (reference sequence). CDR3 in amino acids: CASSWVQGYNEQFF. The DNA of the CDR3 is TGTGCCAGCAGTTGGGTTCAGGGCTACAATGAGCAGTTCTTC.

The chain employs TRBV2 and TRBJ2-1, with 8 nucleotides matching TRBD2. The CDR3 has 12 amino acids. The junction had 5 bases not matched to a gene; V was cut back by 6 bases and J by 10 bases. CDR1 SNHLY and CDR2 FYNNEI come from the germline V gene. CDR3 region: CASSGTRREQFF. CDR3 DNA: TGTGCCAGCAGCGGGACTAGACGGGAGCAGTTCTTC.

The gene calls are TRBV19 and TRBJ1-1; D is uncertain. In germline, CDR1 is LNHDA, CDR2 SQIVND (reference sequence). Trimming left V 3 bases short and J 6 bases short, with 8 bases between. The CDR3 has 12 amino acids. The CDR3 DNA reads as TGTGCCAGTAGTATCCGGAGGGCTGAAGCTTTCTTT. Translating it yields CASSIRRAEAFF.

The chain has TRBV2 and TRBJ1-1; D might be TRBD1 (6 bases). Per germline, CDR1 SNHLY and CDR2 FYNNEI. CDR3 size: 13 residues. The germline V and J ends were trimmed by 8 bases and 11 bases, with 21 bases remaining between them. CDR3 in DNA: TGTGCCAGCTGGGCAGGGGACAAGTCGTGGGCTTTCTTT. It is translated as CASWAGDKSWAFF.

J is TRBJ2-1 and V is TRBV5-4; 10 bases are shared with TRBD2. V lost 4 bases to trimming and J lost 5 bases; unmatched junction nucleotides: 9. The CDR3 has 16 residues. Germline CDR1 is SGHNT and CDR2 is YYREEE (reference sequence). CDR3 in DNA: TGTGCCAGCAGCCCAGGACTAGCGGAGGCGGACAATGAGCAGTTCTTC. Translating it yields CASSPGLAEADNEQFF.

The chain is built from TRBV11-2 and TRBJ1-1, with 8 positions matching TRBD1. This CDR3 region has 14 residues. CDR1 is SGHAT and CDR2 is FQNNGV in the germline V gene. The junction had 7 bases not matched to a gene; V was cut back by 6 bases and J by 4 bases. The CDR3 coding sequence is TGTGCCAGCAGTTCAACAGGGGGTGGCACTGAAGCTTTCTTT. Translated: CASSSTGGGTEAFF.

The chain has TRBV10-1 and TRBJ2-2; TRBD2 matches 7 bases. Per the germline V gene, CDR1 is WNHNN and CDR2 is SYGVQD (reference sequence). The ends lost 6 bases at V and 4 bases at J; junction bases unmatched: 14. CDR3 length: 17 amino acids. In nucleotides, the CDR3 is TGCGCCAGCAGCGACCTAGGACGGTCGGGAGGCACCGGGGAGCTGTTTTTT. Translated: CASSDLGRSGGTGELFF.

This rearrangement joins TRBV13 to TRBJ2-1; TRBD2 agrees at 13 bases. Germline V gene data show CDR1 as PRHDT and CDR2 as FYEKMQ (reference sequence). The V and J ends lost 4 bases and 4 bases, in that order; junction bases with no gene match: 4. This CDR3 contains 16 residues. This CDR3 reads CASSSPGLAGYNEQFF. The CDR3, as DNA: TGTGCCAGCAGCTCCCCGGGACTAGCGGGATACAATGAGCAGTTCTTC.

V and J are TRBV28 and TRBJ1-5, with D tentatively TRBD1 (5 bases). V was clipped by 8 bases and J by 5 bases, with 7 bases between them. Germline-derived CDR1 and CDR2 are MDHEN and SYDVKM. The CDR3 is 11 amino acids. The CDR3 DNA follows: TGTGCCAGCGCCAGGGATCAGCCCCAGCATTTT. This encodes CASARDQPQHF.

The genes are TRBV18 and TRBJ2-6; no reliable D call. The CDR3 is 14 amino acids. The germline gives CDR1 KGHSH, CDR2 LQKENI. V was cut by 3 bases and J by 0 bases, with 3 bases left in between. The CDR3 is CASSPYSGANVLTF. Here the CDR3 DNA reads TGTGCCAGCTCACCCTACTCTGGGGCCAACGTCCTGACTTTC.

CDR3 bases: TGTGCCAGCTCACCCCAAAAGCGGTTGAACACCGGGGAGCTGTTTTTT. Encoded protein: CASSPQKRLNTGELFF. The rearrangement links TRBV18 to TRBJ2-2; possibly TRBD2 for D (5 bases). Looked up from germline, CDR1 is KGHSH and CDR2 is LQKENI. This CDR3 comprises 16 residues. The V and J ends lost 3 bases and 1 base respectively, with 12 bases between them.

CDR3 in amino acids: CASSSDRGRANEQFF. In nucleotides, the CDR3 is TGTGCCAGCAGCTCTGACAGGGGGCGCGCAAATGAGCAGTTCTTC. The chain has TRBV5-4 and TRBJ2-1, with 10 bases matching TRBD1. V trimming: 3 bases; J trimming: 7 bases; junction bases outside the gene matches: 7. The CDR3 extends over 15 amino acids. Germline V CDR1 and CDR2: SGHNT, YYREEE (reference sequence).

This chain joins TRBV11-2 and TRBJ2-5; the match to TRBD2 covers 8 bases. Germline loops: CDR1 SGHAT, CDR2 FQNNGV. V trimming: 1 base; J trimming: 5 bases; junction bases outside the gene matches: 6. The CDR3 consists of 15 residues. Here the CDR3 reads CASSLAIAGRETQYF. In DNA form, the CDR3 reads TGTGCCAGCAGCTTAGCAATAGCGGGACGGGAGACCCAGTACTTC.

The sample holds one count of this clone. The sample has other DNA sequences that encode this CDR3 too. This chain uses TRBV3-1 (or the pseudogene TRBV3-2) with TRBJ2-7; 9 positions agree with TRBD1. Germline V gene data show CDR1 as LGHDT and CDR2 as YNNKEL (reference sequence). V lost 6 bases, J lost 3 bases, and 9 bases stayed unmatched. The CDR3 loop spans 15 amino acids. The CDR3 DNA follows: TGTGCCAGCAGTAAGTCCCGGGACAGGGACTACGAGCAGTACTTC. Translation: CASSKSRDRDYEQYF.

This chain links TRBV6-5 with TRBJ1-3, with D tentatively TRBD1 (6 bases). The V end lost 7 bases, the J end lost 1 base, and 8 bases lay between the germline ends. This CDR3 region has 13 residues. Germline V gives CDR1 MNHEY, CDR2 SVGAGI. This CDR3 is CASTTGSGNTIYF. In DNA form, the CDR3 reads TGTGCCAGCACCACAGGGTCTGGAAACACCATATATTTT.

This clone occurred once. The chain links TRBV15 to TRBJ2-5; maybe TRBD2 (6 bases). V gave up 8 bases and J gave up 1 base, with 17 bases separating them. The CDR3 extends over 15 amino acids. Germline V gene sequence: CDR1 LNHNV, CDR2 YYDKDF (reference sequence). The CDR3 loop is CATQPGDPPQETQYF. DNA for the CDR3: TGTGCCACCCAGCCGGGGGATCCTCCCCAAGAGACCCAGTACTTC.

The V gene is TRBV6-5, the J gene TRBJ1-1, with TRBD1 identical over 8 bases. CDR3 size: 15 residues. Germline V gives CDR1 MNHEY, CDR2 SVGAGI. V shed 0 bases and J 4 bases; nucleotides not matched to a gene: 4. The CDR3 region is CASSYSGRGLTEAFF. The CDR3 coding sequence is TGTGCCAGCAGTTACTCGGGCAGGGGGCTCACTGAAGCTTTCTTT.

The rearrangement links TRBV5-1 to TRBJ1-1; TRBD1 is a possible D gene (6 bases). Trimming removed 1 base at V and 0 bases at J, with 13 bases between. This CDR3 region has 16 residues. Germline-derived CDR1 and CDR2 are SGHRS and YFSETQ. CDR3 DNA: TGCGCCAGCAGCTTGAGCCCCGACAGGATGAACACTGAAGCTTTCTTT. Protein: CASSLSPDRMNTEAFF. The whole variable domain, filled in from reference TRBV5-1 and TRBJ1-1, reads KAGVTQTPRYLIKTRGQQVTLSCSPISGHRSVSWYQQTPGQGLQFLFEYFSETQRNKGNFPGRFSGRQFSNSRSEMNVSTLELGDSALYLCASSLSPDRMNTEAFFGQGTRLTVV.

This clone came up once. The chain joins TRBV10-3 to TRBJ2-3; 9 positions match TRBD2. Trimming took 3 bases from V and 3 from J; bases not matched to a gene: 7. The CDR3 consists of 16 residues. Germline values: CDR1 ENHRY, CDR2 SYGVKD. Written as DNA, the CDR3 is TGTGCCATCAGTGATACTAGCGGGTCGAGAACAGATACGCAGTATTTT. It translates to CAISDTSGSRTDTQYF.

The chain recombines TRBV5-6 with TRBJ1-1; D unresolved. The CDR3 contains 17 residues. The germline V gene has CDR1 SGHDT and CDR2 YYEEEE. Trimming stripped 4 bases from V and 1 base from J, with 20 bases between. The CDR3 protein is CASSTQRVNNPNTEAFF. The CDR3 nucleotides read TGTGCCAGCAGCACACAAAGGGTAAACAACCCGAACACTGAAGCTTTCTTT.